Sequencing of this T cell receptor beta chain was carried out in a study of blood T cell repertoires in COVID-19. The assay was immunoSEQ multiplex PCR, and TCRdb's table has in-frame clones only and misses some. The sample lists 280,000 or so clones, about 90% occurring once. This CDR3 is 13 amino acids long. The ends were cut back, 3 bases at V and 8 bases at J, with 13 bases in the middle. Specimen: peripheral blood. The chain is built from TRBV12-3 or TRBV12-4 and TRBJ1-2; the D gene is possibly TRBD1 (5 bases). The TCR originated in a woman aged 30 to 39 who had recovered from COVID-19. The CDR3 region is CASSFGQGSGYTF. The DNA for the CDR3 is TGTGCCAGCAGTTTCGGGCAGGGTAGCGGCTACACCTTC.